This T cell receptor (beta chain) is drawn from a study of CD8 T cells in Susac syndrome. V lost 5 bases to trimming and J lost 3 bases; unmatched junction nucleotides: 6. The germline CDR1 and CDR2 sequences are WSHSY and SAAADI. This CDR3 region has 15 residues. Random hexamers primed reverse transcription of about 0.5 to 1 ug RNA. A multiplex approach, immunoSEQ multiplex PCR, amplified TCR beta CDR3 across 54 Vbeta and 13 Jbeta. TCRdb reanalysed the immunoSEQ multiplex PCR reads using MiXCR and keeps one entry per CDR3 protein. The profile shows some 240,000 distinct CDR3 sequences, 90% to 97% of them singletons.

This TCR was recovered from a human donor with Susac syndrome. Sequencing was done on a sample of CD4+ T cells from PBMCs. This chain joins TRBV10-2 and TRBJ2-5; 10 nucleotides agree with TRBD2. The CDR3 here is CASSSWLAGEETQYF. The CDR3 nucleotides are TGCGCCAGCAGTTCCTGGCTAGCGGGAGAAGAGACCCAGTACTTC.